One sample yielded the 22 T cell receptor beta chains listed below, sequenced in a study of blood T cell repertoires in COVID-19. Profiling relied on immunoSEQ multiplex PCR, and the TCRdb table lists in-frame clones only, not all of them. The table includes 290,000 or so clones, approximately 80% detected once. The material sequenced was PBMCs or T cells enriched from blood (not recorded which). These receptor sequences come from a man aged 40-55 years who had been exposed to COVID-19.

This clone was seen only a few times. The J gene is TRBJ2-7, the V gene TRBV7-3; the D gene is possibly TRBD2 (6 bases). The V gene lost 5 bases and the J gene lost 4 bases, with 18 bases spanning the gap. The CDR3 is 15 amino acids. Germline assignment: CDR1 SGHTA and CDR2 FQGTGA. CDR3 bases: TGTGCCAGCAGCCTAGCCTACGGGAGTTCTTACGAGCAGTACTTC. This sequence encodes CASSLAYGSSYEQYF. Full variable domain (remainder filled in from reference TRBV7-3 and TRBJ2-7): GAGVSQTPSNKVTEKGKYVELRCDPISGHTALYWYRQSLGQGPEFLIYFQGTGAADDSGLPNDRFFAVRPEGSVSTLKIQRTERGDSAVYLCASSLAYGSSYEQYFGPGTRLTVT.

The chain carries TRBV10-3 and TRBJ2-1; 7 nucleotides align to TRBD1. Germline lookup yields CDR1 ENHRY and CDR2 SYGVKD. The CDR3 runs to 14 residues. J was trimmed by 5 bases and V by 8 bases; bases with no gene match: 9. The CDR3 bases are TGTGCCATCGCCCGGGACAGTTTCGACAATGAGCAGTTCTTC. Its translation is CAIARDSFDNEQFF.

This clone was counted once. The chain couples TRBV19 to TRBJ1-2, with 9 nucleotides matching TRBD1. Germline V gene lookup returns CDR1 LNHDA and CDR2 SQIVND (reference sequence). This CDR3 has 14 amino acids. The junction had 7 bases not matched to a gene; V was cut back by 5 bases and J by 6 bases. The CDR3 region has the DNA TGTGCCAGTAGTCGGTCCCGGGACAGGGATGGCTACACCTTC. It encodes CASSRSRDRDGYTF.

The V call is TRBV4-1, the J call TRBJ1-2; the D gene is possibly TRBD1 (5 bases). Germline V CDR1 and CDR2: MGHRA, YSYEKL. V lost 0 bases and J 1 base, leaving 15 bases between the germline ends. The CDR3 consists of 17 residues. The CDR3 bases are TGCGCCAGCAGCCAAGAATCTGGACAAACCATTAACTATGGCTACACCTTC. It encodes CASSQESGQTINYGYTF.

This chain links TRBV5-5 with TRBJ2-3; D not resolved. V lost 3 bases, J lost 0 bases, and 5 bases lay in between. The CDR3 spans 13 residues. Germline V gives CDR1 SGHKS, CDR2 YYEKEE (reference sequence). This chain's CDR3 is CASSSPSTDTQYF. The CDR3 nucleotides read TGTGCCAGCAGCTCTCCTAGCACAGATACGCAGTATTTT. The variable domain in full, completed from reference TRBV5-5 and TRBJ2-3, reads DAGVTQSPTHLIKTRGQQVTLRCSPISGHKSVSWYQQVLGQGPQFIFQYYEKEERGRGNFPDRFSARQFPNYSSELNVNALLLGDSALYLCASSSPSTDTQYFGPGTRLTVL.

The chain recombines TRBV10-3 with TRBJ2-3, with 9 bases aligning to TRBD2. The CDR3 extends over 14 amino acids. V gave up 8 bases and J gave up 9 bases; unmatched junction bases: 12. Germline values: CDR1 ENHRY, CDR2 SYGVKD. The DNA for the CDR3 is TGTGCCATCTCGGCGGGGGGGAGCGGGGACACGCAGTATTTT. It specifies CAISAGGSGDTQYF.

The chain joins TRBV5-1 to TRBJ1-4; 9 nucleotides line up with TRBD1. This CDR3 spans 15 amino acids. V dropped 4 bases and J dropped 5; count of bases not matched to a gene: 6. The germline gives CDR1 SGHRS, CDR2 YFSETQ. The CDR3 is CASSEGTGSNEKLFF. The CDR3 DNA is TGCGCCAGCAGCGAAGGGACAGGGTCAAATGAAAAACTGTTTTTT. Looking up the rest from reference TRBV5-1 and TRBJ1-4 gives the full variable domain: KAGVTQTPRYLIKTRGQQVTLSCSPISGHRSVSWYQQTPGQGLQFLFEYFSETQRNKGNFPGRFSGRQFSNSRSEMNVSTLELGDSALYLCASSEGTGSNEKLFFGSGTQLSVL.

The chain carries TRBV30 and TRBJ2-1, with D perhaps matching TRBD1 (6 bases). Germline assignment: CDR1 GTSNPN and CDR2 SVGIG (reference sequence). The CDR3 has 12 amino acids. Trimming cost V 2 bases and J 8 bases, with 10 bases left between them. The CDR3 loop reads CAWSPTGYEQFF. In DNA, the CDR3 is TGTGCCTGGAGTCCTACAGGGTATGAGCAGTTCTTC.

The chain links TRBV7-9 to TRBJ2-3, with 9 positions matching TRBD1. Germline trimming cut 4 bases from V and 3 bases from J; bases unmatched to any gene: 8. This CDR3 is 16 amino acids long. Germline V gene data show CDR1 as SEHNR and CDR2 as FQNEAQ (reference sequence). CDR3 residues: CASSSAGQGLTDTQYF. CDR3 DNA sequence: TGTGCCAGCAGCTCGGCGGGACAGGGACTTACAGATACGCAGTATTTT.

V usage is TRBV5-6 and J usage is TRBJ2-2; the D gene is possibly TRBD1 (6 bases). The germline gives CDR1 SGHDT, CDR2 YYEEEE. Trimming pared 3 bases from V and 6 bases from J, leaving 15 bases between. The CDR3 extends over 15 amino acids. CDR3 region: CASSSAGDPPGELFF. The CDR3 DNA sequence: TGTGCCAGCAGCTCCGCAGGGGACCCCCCCGGGGAGCTGTTTTTT.

V usage is TRBV27 and J usage is TRBJ2-1; 7 bases agree with TRBD2. Germline V CDR1 and CDR2: MNHEY, SMNVEV (reference sequence). The CDR3 extends over 18 amino acids. J was trimmed by 0 bases and V by 5 bases; bases with no gene match: 13. The CDR3 reads CASSPPLAEPSSYNEQFF. The DNA for the CDR3 is TGTGCCAGCAGTCCCCCCCTAGCGGAGCCGAGCTCCTACAATGAGCAGTTCTTC.

The V call is TRBV5-3, the J call TRBJ1-1; 7 bases match TRBD1. TRBV5-3 is placed among ORFs of uncertain function. The CDR3 loop spans 15 amino acids. V was pared by 5 bases and J by 6 bases, with 13 bases of the junction left unmatched. CDR3 bases: TGTGCCAGAAGAAGACGACAGGGCCGGGTATCTGAAGCTTTCTTT. Translating gives CARRRRQGRVSEAFF.

The chain is built from TRBV5-4 and TRBJ2-1; D is possibly TRBD1 (6 bases). This CDR3 has 16 amino acids. Germline assignment: CDR1 SGHNT and CDR2 YYREEE (reference sequence). Trimming pared 4 bases from V and 0 bases from J, leaving 14 bases between. This CDR3 is CASSKGVPSSYNEQFF. In nucleotides, the CDR3 is TGTGCCAGCAGCAAGGGGGTCCCAAGCTCCTACAATGAGCAGTTCTTC.

This chain links TRBV27 with TRBJ2-7; maybe TRBD1 (6 bases). This CDR3 contains 14 residues. The germline gives CDR1 MNHEY, CDR2 SMNVEV (reference sequence). The germline V and J ends were trimmed by 3 bases and 5 bases, with 14 bases remaining between them. This CDR3 is CASSFGRGVDEQYF. CDR3 bases: TGTGCCAGCAGTTTCGGCAGGGGAGTTGACGAGCAGTACTTC.

The J gene is TRBJ2-7, the V gene TRBV6-5; D is possibly TRBD1 (5 bases). The CDR3 contains 16 residues. Germline CDR1 MNHEY, CDR2 SVGAGI. V lost 0 bases to trimming and J lost 2 bases, with 14 bases between them. The CDR3 protein is CASSYSNRIQAYEQYF. The CDR3 nucleotides read TGTGCCAGCAGTTACTCGAATAGGATACAGGCCTACGAGCAGTACTTC.

Comments on this clone: Its ends do not fully match the called genes, so a read error is possible. The chain links TRBV5-1 to TRBJ2-1, with D tentatively TRBD2 (6 bases). From germline, CDR1 is SGHRS and CDR2 YFSETQ. The CDR3 is made up of 15 amino acids. Written as DNA, the CDR3 is TGCGCCAGCAGCTTCTACGGGAGCTCCTACAGTGAGCAGTTCTTC. It translates to CASSFYGSSYSEQFF.

This chain uses TRBV30 with TRBJ1-1; D gene uncertain. The CDR3 contains 13 residues. The V end lost 0 bases, the J end lost 8 bases, and 13 bases lay between the germline ends. Germline lookup yields CDR1 GTSNPN and CDR2 SVGIG (reference sequence). CDR3 nucleotides: TGTGCCTGGAGTGTATCGGGTCACCGGGAAGCTTTCTTT. Translated, it gives CAWSVSGHREAFF.

The rearrangement joins TRBV3-1 (or the pseudogene TRBV3-2) to TRBJ2-7; 7 nucleotides agree with TRBD1. The V gene end was trimmed by 0 bases and the J gene end by 3 bases; junction bases not matched to a gene: 11. The V gene's germline CDR1 is LGHDT and CDR2 YNNKEL (reference sequence). The CDR3 contains 17 residues. The CDR3 loop is CASSQDFRPDRDYEQYF. CDR3 sequence (DNA): TGTGCCAGCAGCCAAGATTTTCGTCCAGACAGGGACTACGAGCAGTACTTC.

The V and J genes are TRBV18 and TRBJ2-1, with D perhaps matching TRBD2 (5 bases). CDR1 KGHSH and CDR2 LQKENI come from the germline V gene. This CDR3 has 17 amino acids. Between the trimmed V and J ends, which lost 3 bases and 0 bases, there was a span of 15 bases. The CDR3 sequence is CASSPPERLSSYNEQFF. As DNA, the CDR3 is TGTGCCAGCTCACCTCCCGAGCGGCTGAGCTCCTACAATGAGCAGTTCTTC.

This rearrangement joins TRBV9 to TRBJ2-2, with D possibly being TRBD2 (7 bases). Trimming removed 6 bases from V and 5 bases from J, with 23 bases in between. The CDR3 runs to 17 residues. Per germline, CDR1 SGDLS and CDR2 YYNGEE. CDR3 amino acids: CASNGGQRDLVTGELFF. The CDR3 nucleotides read TGTGCCAGCAACGGGGGGCAGCGGGATCTGGTAACCGGGGAGCTGTTTTTT.

This clone has just a few counts. A read error may account for a junction end that differs from germline. The gene calls are TRBV7-7 and TRBJ2-5, with 7 bases lining up with TRBD2. Germline V CDR1 and CDR2: SSHAT, FNYEAQ (reference sequence). The CDR3 loop spans 17 amino acids. The CDR3 region is CASSLGRLARNQETQYF. The CDR3 nucleotides are TGTGCTAGCAGCTTAGGGAGACTAGCTCGAAACCAAGAGACCCAGTACTTC.

The rearrangement links TRBV3-1 (or the pseudogene TRBV3-2) to TRBJ2-7, with TRBD1 matching 8 bases. This CDR3 is 21 amino acids long. The V and J ends lost 4 bases and 3 bases, in that order; junction bases with no gene match: 26. Germline assignment: CDR1 LGHDT and CDR2 YNNKEL (reference sequence). This CDR3 reads CASSRHRPAGTGLSPGYEQYF. CDR3 in DNA: TGTGCCAGCAGCCGCCACCGCCCAGCCGGGACAGGATTATCCCCGGGCTACGAGCAGTACTTC.